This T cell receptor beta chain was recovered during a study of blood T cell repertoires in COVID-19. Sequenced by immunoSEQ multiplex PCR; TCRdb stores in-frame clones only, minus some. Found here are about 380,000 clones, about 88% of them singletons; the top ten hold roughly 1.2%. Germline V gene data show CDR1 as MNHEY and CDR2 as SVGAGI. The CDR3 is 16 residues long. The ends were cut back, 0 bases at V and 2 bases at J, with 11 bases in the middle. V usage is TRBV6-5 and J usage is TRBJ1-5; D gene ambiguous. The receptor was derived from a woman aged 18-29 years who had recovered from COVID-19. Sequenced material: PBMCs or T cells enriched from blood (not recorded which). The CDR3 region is CASSYSYDSRNQPQHF. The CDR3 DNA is TGTGCCAGCAGTTACTCCTACGACTCTCGCAATCAGCCCCAGCATTTT.